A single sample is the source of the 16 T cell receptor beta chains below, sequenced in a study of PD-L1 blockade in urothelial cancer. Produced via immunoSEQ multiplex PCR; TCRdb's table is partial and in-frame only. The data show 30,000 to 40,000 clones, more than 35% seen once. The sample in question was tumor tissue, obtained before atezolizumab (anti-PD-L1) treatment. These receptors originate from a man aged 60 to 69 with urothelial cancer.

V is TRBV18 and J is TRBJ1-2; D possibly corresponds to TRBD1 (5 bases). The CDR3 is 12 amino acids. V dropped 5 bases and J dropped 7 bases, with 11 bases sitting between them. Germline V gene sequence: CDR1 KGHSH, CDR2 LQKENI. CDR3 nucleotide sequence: TGTGCCAGCTCAGCACAGGAGGGTGGCTACACCTTC. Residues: CASSAQEGGYTF.

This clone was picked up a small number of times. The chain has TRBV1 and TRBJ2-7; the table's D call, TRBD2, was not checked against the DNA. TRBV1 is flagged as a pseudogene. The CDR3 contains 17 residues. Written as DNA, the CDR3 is TGCGCCAGCAGCCAAGAACTGTCCGCTAGCGGTGCCTACGAGCAGTACTTC. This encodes CASSQELSASGAYEQYF.

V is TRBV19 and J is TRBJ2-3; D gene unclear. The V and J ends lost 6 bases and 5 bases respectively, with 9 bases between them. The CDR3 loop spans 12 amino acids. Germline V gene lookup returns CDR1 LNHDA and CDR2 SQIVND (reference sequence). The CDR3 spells CASRQSGDTQYF. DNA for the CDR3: TGTGCCAGTAGACAAAGTGGAGATACGCAGTATTTT.

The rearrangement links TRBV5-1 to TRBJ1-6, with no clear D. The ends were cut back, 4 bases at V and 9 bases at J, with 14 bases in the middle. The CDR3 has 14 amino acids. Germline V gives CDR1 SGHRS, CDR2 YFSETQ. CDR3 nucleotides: TGCGCCAGCAGCCCTGGGGATCTTGGTTCACCCCTCCACTTT. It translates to CASSPGDLGSPLHF.

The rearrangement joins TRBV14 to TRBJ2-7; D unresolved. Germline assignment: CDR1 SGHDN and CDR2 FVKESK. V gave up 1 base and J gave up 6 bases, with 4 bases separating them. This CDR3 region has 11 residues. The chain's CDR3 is CASSQGFEQYF. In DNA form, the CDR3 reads TGTGCCAGCAGCCAAGGGTTCGAGCAGTACTTC. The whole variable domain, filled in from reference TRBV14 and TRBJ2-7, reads EAGVTQFPSHSVIEKGQTVTLRCDPISGHDNLYWYRRVMGKEIKFLLHFVKESKQDESGMPNNRFLAERTGGTYSTLKVQPAELEDSGVYFCASSQGFEQYFGPGTRLTVT.

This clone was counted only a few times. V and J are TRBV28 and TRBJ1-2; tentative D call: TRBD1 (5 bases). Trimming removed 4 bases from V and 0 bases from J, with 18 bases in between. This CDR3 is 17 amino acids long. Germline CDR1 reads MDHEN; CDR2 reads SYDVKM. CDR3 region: CASSSRGLAPPNYGYTF. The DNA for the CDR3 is TGTGCCAGCAGTTCCCGGGGACTCGCTCCACCTAACTATGGCTACACCTTC.

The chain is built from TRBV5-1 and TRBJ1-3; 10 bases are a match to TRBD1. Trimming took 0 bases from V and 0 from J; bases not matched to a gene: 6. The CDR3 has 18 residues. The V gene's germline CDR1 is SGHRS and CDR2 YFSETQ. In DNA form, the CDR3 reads TGCGCCAGCAGCTTGGACCCGGGACAGGGGTACTCTGGAAACACCATATATTTT. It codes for CASSLDPGQGYSGNTIYF.

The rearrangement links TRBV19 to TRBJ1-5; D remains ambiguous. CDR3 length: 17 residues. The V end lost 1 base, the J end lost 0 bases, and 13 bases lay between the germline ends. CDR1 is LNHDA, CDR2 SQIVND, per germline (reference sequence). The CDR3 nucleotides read TGTGCCAGTAGTATAGGGCGCACTCTAAATAGCAATCAGCCCCAGCATTTT. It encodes CASSIGRTLNSNQPQHF.

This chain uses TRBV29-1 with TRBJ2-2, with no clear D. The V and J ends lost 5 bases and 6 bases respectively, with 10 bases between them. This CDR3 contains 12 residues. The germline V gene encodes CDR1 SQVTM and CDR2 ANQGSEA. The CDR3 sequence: CSVWFYAGELFF. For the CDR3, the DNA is TGCAGCGTTTGGTTCTACGCCGGGGAGCTGTTTTTT.

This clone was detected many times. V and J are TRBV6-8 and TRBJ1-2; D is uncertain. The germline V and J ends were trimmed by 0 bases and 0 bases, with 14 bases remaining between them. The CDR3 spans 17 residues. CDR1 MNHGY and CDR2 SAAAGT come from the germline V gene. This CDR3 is CASSYSGSGGSNYGYTF. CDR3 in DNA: TGTGCCAGCAGTTACTCCGGCAGCGGAGGATCTAACTATGGCTACACCTTC.

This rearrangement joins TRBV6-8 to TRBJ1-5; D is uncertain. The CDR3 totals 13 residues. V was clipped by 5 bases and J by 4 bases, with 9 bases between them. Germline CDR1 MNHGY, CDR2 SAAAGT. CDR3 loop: CASSPLHNQPQHF. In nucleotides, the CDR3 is TGTGCCAGCAGTCCCCTCCATAATCAGCCCCAGCATTTT.

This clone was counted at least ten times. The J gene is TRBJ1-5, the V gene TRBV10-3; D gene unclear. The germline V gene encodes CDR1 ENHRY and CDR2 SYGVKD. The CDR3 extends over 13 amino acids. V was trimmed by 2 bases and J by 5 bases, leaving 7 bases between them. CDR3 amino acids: CAISEEDDQPQHF. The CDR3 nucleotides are TGTGCCATCAGTGAGGAAGACGATCAGCCCCAGCATTTT.

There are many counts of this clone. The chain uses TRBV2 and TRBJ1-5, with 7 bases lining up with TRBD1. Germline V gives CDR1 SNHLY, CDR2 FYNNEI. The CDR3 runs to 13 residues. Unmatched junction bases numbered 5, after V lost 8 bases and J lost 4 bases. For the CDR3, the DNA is TGTGCCAGCCGGGACAGTCCTAATCAGCCCCAGCATTTT. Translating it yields CASRDSPNQPQHF.

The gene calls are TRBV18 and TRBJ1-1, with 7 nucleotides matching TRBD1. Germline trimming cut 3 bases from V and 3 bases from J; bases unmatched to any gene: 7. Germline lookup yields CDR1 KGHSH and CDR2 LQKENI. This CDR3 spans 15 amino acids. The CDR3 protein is CASSPDRVEYTEAFF. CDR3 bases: TGTGCCAGCTCACCCGACAGGGTGGAATACACTGAAGCTTTCTTT.

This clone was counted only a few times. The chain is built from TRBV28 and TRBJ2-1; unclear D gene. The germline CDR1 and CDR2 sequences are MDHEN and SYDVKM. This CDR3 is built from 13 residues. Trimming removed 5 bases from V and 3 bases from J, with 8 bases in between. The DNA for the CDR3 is TGTGCCAGCAGTCAGACATTCTACAATGAGCAGTTCTTC. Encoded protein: CASSQTFYNEQFF. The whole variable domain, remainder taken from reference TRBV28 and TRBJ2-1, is DVKVTQSSRYLVKRTGEKVFLECVQDMDHENMFWYRQDPGLGLRLIYFSYDVKMKEKGDIPEGYSVSREKKERFSLILESASTNQTSMYLCASSQTFYNEQFFGPGTRLTVL.

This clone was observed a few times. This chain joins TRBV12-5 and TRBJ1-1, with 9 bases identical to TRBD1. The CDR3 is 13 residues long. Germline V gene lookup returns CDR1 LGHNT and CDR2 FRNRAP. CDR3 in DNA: TGTGCCAGCAATCCGACAGGGGGCACTGAAGCTTTCTTT. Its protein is CASNPTGGTEAFF.